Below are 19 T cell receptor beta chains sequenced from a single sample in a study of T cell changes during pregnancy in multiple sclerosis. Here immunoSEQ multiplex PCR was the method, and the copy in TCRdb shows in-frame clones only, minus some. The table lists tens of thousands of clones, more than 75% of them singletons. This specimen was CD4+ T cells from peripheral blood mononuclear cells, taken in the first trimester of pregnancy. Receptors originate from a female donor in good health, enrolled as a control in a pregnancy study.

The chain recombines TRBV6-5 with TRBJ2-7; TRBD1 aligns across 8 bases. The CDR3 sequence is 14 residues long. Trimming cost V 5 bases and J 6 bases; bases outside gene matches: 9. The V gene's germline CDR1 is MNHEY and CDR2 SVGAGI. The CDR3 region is CASSTGGIVGEQYF. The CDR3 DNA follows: TGTGCCAGCAGTACAGGGGGAATAGTGGGCGAGCAGTACTTC.

CDR3 coding DNA: TGTGCCAGCAGCTTAGCTCCAGGGGATAATTCACCCCTCCACTTT. This gives the protein CASSLAPGDNSPLHF. This chain links TRBV7-2 with TRBJ1-6; TRBD1 is a possible D gene (6 bases). The CDR3 has 15 amino acids. Trimming took 0 bases from V and 5 from J, leaving 8 bases between them. CDR1 SGHTA and CDR2 FQGNSA come from the germline V gene.

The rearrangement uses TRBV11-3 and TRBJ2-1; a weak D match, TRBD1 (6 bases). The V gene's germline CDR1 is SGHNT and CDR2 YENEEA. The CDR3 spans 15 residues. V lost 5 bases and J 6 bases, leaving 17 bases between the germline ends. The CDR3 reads CASSLGTQYINEQFF. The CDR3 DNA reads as TGTGCCAGCAGCCTTGGGACACAGTATATCAATGAGCAGTTCTTC.

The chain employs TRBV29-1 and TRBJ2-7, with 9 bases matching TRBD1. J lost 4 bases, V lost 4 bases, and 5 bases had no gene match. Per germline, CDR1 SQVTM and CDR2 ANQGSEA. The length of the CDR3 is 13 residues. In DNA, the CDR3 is TGCAGCGTTGCGGGGACAGGGATATACGAGCAGTACTTC. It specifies CSVAGTGIYEQYF.

CDR3 protein: CAGGYRGLHEQYF. The CDR3 DNA is TGTGCCGGCGGCTACAGAGGGCTCCACGAGCAGTACTTC. The chain employs TRBV5-6 and TRBJ2-7; perhaps TRBD2 as D (5 bases). CDR3 length equals 13 residues. Germline V gene sequence: CDR1 SGHDT, CDR2 YYEEEE. The V end lost 10 bases, the J end lost 5 bases, and 19 bases lay between the germline ends.

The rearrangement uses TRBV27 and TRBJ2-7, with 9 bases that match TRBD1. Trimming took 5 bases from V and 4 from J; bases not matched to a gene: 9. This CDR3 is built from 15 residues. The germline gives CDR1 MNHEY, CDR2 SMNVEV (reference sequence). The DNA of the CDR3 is TGTGCCAGCAGTAATACCGGGACAGGGTTATACGAGCAGTACTTC. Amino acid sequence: CASSNTGTGLYEQYF.

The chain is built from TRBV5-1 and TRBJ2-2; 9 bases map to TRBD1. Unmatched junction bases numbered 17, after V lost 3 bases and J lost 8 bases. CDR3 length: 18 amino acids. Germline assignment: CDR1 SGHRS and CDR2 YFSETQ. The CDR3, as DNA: TGCGCCAGCAGCTCGGCACGAGGACAGGGGTGGCGGAGTGGGGAGCTGTTTTTT. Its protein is CASSSARGQGWRSGELFF.

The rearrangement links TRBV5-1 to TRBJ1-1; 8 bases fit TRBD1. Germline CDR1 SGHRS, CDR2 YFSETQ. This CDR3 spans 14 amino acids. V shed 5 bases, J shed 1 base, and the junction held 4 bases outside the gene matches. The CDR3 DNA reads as TGCGCCAGCAGACCCGGACAGGGGAACACTGAAGCTTTCTTT. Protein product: CASRPGQGNTEAFF. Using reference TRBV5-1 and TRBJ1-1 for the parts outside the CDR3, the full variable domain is KAGVTQTPRYLIKTRGQQVTLSCSPISGHRSVSWYQQTPGQGLQFLFEYFSETQRNKGNFPGRFSGRQFSNSRSEMNVSTLELGDSALYLCASRPGQGNTEAFFGQGTRLTVV.

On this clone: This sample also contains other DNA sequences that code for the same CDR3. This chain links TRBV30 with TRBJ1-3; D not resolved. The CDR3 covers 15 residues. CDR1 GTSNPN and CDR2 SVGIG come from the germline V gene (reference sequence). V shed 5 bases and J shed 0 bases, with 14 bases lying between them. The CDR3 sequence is CAWSRDSGSGNTIYF. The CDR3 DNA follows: TGTGCCTGGTCTCGTGACTCGGGCTCTGGAAACACCATATATTTT.

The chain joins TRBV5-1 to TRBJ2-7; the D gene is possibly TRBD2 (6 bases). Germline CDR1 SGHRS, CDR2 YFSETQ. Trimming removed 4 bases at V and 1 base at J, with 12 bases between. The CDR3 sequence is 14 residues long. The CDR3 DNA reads TGCGCCAGCAGCACGGGAGTCAAGTCCTACGAGCAGTACTTC. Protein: CASSTGVKSYEQYF.

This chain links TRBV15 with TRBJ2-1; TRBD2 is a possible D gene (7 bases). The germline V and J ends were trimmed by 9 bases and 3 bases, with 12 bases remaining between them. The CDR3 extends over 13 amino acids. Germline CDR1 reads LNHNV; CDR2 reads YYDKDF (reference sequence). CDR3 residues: CATGRGGYNEQFF. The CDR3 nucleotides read TGTGCCACTGGGAGGGGGGGCTACAATGAGCAGTTCTTC.

DNA for the CDR3: TGCGCCAGCAGCGGACAGGCAGCTGGGGCCAACGTCCTGACTTTC. Translating it yields CASSGQAAGANVLTF. The V gene is TRBV5-1, the J gene TRBJ2-6; 7 bases are a match to TRBD1. Germline V gene sequence: CDR1 SGHRS, CDR2 YFSETQ. The CDR3 length is 15 residues. The trim removed 4 bases at V and 2 bases at J, leaving 3 bases unmatched.

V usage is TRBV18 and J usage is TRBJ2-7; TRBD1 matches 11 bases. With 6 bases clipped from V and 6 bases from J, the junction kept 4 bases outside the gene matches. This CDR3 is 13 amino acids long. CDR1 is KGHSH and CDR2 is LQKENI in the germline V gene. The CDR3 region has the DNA TGTGCCAGCTCCAAGGACAGGGGGCGCGAGCAGTACTTC. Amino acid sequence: CASSKDRGREQYF.

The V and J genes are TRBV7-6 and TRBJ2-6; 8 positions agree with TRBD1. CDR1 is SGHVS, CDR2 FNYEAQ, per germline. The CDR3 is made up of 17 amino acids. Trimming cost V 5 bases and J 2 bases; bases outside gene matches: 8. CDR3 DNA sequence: TGTGCCAGCAGCCCCGGGACAGGTGTAGCTGGGGCCAACGTCCTGACTTTC. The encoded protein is CASSPGTGVAGANVLTF.

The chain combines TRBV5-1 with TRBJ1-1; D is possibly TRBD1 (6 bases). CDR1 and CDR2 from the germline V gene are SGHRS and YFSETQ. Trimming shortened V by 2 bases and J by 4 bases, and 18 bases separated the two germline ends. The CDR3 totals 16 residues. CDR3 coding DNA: TGCGCCAGCAGCTTATCCGGGACAATTGGTGGCACTGAAGCTTTCTTT. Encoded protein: CASSLSGTIGGTEAFF.

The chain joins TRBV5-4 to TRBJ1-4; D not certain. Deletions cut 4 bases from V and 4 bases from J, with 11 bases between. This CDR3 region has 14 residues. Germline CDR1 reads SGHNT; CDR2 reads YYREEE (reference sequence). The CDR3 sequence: CASSNPGLNEKLFF. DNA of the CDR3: TGTGCCAGCAGCAATCCGGGTCTTAATGAAAAACTGTTTTTT.

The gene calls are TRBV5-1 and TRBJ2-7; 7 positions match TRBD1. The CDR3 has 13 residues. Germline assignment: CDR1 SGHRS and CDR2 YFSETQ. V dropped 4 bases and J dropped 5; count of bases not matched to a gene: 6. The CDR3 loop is CASSPGGGNEQYF. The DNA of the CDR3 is TGCGCCAGCAGCCCAGGGGGTGGGAACGAGCAGTACTTC.

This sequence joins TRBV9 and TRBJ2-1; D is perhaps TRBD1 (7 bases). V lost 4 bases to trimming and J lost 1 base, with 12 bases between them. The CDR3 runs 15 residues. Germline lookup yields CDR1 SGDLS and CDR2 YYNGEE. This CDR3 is CASSKTGTSYNEQFF. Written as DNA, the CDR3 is TGTGCCAGCAGCAAGACAGGGACTTCCTACAATGAGCAGTTCTTC.

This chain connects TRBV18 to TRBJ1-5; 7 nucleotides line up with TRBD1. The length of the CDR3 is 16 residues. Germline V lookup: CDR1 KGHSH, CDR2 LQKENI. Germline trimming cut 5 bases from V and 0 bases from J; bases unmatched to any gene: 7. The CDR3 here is CASSEGALASNQPQHF. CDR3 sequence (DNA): TGTGCCAGCTCAGAGGGGGCTCTGGCTAGCAATCAGCCCCAGCATTTT.